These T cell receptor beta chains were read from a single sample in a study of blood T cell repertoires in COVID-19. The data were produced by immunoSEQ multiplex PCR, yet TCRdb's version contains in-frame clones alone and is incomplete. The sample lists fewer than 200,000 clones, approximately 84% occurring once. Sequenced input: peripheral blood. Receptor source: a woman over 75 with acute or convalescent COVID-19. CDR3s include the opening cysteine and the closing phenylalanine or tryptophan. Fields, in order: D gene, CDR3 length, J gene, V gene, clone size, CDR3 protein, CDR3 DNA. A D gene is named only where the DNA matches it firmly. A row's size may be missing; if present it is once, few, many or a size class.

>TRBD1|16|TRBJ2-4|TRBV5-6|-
CASSLEVRQGDDIQYF
TGTGCCAGCAGCTTGGAGGTGCGGCAGGGGGATGACATTCAGTACTTC
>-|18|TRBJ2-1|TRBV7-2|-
CASSPRVWRAGSYNEQFF
TGTGCCAGCAGCCCCCGGGTGTGGCGGGCAGGCTCCTACAATGAGCAGTTCTTC
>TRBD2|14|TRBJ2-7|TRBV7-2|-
CASSFSGLAGEQYF
TGTGCCAGCAGCTTTTCGGGACTAGCTGGCGAGCAGTACTTC
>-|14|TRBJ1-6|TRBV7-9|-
CASSPGLPGSPLHF
TGTGCCAGCAGCCCAGGACTTCCAGGTTCACCCCTCCACTTT
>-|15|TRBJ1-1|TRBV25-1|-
CASSESMAGDTEAFF
TGTGCCAGCAGTGAATCAATGGCGGGGGACACTGAAGCTTTCTTT
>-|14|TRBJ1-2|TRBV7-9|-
CASSLEDLDYGYTF
TGTGCCAGCAGCTTAGAAGACTTAGACTATGGCTACACCTTC
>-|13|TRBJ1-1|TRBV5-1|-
CASSIDRNTEAFF
TGCGCCAGCAGCATAGACAGGAACACTGAAGCTTTCTTT
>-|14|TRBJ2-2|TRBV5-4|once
CASSLRQNTGELFF
TGTGCCAGCAGCTTGAGACAGAACACCGGGGAGCTGTTTTTT
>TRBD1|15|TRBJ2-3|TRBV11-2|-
CASSLGQGSTDTQYF
TGTGCCAGCAGCTTGGGACAGGGGAGCACAGATACGCAGTATTTT
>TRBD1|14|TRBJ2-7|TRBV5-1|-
CASSPGGGTYEQYF
TGCGCCAGCAGCCCAGGGGGCGGAACCTACGAGCAGTACTTC
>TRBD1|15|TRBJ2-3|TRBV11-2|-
CASSGDRRSTDTQYF
TGTGCCAGCAGCGGGGACAGGCGTAGCACAGATACGCAGTATTTT
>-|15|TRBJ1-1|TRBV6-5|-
CASSYGGLGNTEAFF
TGTGCCAGCAGTTACGGGGGGTTGGGGAACACTGAAGCTTTCTTT